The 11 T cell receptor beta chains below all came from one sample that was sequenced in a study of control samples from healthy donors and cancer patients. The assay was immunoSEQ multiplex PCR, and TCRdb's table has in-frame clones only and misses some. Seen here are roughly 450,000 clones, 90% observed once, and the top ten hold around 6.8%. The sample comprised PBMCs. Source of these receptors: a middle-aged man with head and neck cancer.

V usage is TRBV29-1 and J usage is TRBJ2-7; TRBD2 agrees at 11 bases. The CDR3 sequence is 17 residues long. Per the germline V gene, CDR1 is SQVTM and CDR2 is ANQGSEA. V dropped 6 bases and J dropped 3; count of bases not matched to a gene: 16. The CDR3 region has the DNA TGCAGCGTCACGACGAGCGGCGCACTAGCGGGAGACTACGAGCAGTACTTC. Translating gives CSVTTSGALAGDYEQYF.

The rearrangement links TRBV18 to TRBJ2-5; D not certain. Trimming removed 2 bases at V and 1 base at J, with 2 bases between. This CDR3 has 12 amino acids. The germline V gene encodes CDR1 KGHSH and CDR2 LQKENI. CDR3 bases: TGTGCCAGCTCACCATCCCAAGAGACCCAGTACTTC. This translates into CASSPSQETQYF.

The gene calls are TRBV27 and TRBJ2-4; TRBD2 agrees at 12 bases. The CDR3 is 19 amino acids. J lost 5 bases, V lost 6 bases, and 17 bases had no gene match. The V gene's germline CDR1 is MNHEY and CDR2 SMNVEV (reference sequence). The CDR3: CASSLAPRLAGAEENIQYF. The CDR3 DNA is TGTGCCAGCAGCCTAGCCCCGAGACTAGCGGGAGCGGAGGAAAACATTCAGTACTTC.

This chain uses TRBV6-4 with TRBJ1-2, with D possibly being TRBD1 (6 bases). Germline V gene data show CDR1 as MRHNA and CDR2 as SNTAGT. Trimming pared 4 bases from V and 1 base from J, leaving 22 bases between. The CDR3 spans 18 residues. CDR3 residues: CASSGHVGGPTLNYGYTF. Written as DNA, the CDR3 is TGTGCCAGCAGTGGGCACGTCGGGGGGCCCACCCTTAACTATGGCTACACCTTC.

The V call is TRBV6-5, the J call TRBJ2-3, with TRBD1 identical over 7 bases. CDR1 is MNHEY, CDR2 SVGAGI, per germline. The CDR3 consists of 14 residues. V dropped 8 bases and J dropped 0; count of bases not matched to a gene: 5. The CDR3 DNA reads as TGTGCCAGCCATAGGGGGCCCAGCACAGATACGCAGTATTTT. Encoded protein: CASHRGPSTDTQYF.

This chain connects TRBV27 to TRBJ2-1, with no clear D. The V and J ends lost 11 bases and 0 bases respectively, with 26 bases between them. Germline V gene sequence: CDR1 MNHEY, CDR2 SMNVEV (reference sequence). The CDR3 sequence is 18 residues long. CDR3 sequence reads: CAPSPGFSVHSSYNEQFF. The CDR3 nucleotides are TGTGCCCCTTCTCCCGGGTTCTCGGTCCATAGCTCCTACAATGAGCAGTTCTTC.

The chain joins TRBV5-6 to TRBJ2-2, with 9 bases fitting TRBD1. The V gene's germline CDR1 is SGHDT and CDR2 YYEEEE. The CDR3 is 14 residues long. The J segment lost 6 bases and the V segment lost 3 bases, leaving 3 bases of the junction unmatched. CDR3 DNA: TGTGCCAGCAGCTCCGGGACAGGGTCCGGGGAGCTGTTTTTT. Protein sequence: CASSSGTGSGELFF.

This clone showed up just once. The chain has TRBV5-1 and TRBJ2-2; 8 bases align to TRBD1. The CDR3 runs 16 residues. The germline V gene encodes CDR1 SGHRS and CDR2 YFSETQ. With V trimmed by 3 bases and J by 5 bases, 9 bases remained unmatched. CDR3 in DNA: TGCGCCAGCAGCTGGGGGACAGGCCGAACAACCGGGGAGCTGTTTTTT. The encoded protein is CASSWGTGRTTGELFF.

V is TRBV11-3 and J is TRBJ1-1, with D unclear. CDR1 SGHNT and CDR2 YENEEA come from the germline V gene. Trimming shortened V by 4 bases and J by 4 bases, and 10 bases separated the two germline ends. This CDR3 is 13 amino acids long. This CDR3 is CASSSRTGTEAFF. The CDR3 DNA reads TGTGCCAGCAGCTCTCGGACTGGCACTGAAGCTTTCTTT.

The CDR3 bases are TGCAGCGTTGCCCCCGCCGGGGAGCTGTTTTTT. Residues: CSVAPAGELFF. This chain connects TRBV29-1 to TRBJ2-2; D remains ambiguous. Trimming shortened V by 4 bases and J by 6 bases, and 6 bases separated the two germline ends. This CDR3 has 11 residues. Germline V gene sequence: CDR1 SQVTM, CDR2 ANQGSEA.

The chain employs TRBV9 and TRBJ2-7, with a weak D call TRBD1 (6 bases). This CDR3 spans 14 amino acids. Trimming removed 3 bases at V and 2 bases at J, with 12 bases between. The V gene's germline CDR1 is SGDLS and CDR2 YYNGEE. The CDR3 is CASSAMGQAYEQYF. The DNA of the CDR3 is TGTGCCAGCAGCGCAATGGGACAAGCCTACGAGCAGTACTTC.